This TCR beta chain was recovered during a study of blood T cell repertoires in COVID-19. Overall study context: Sample material is recorded as cDNA or gDNA derived from T cells, B-cell-depleted T cells, or PBMCs.

Repertoires were generated with immunoSEQ multiplex PCR, while TCRdb's copy carries only in-frame clones and drops some. Among 300,000 or so clones listed, approximately 86% were seen once. This CDR3 comprises 16 residues. V lost 4 bases, J lost 2 bases, and 17 bases lay in between. Germline CDR1 reads LNHDA; CDR2 reads SQIVND (reference sequence). This chain connects TRBV19 to TRBJ1-2; D may be TRBD1 (6 bases). The sample comprised PBMCs or T cells enriched from blood (not recorded which). This TCR was sampled from a woman in her thirties or forties with acute COVID-19. The CDR3 loop reads CASSRAQGRLNYGYTF. CDR3 nucleotides: TGTGCCAGTAGTAGAGCACAGGGAAGGCTCAACTATGGCTACACCTTC.